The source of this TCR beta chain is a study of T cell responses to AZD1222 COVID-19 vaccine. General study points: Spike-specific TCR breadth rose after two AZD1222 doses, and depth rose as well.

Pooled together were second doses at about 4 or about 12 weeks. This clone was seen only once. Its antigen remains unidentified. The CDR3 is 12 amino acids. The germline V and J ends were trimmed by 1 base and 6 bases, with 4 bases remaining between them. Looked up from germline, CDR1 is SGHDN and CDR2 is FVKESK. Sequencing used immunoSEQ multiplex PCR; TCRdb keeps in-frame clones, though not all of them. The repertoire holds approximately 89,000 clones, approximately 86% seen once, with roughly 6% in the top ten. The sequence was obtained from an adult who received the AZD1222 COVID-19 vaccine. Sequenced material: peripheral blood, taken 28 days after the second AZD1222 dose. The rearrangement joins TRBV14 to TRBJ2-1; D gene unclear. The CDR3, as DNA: TGTGCCAGCAGCCAAGTCTCCAATGAGCAGTTCTTC. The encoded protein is CASSQVSNEQFF. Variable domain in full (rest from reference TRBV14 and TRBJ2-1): EAGVTQFPSHSVIEKGQTVTLRCDPISGHDNLYWYRRVMGKEIKFLLHFVKESKQDESGMPNNRFLAERTGGTYSTLKVQPAELEDSGVYFCASSQVSNEQFFGPGTRLTVL.